This T cell receptor (beta chain) was recovered during a study of blood T cell repertoires in COVID-19. The protocol was immunoSEQ multiplex PCR, while the TCRdb copy is restricted to in-frame clones and leaves out a portion. The repertoire consists of about 320,000 clones, with about 82% occurring once and the leading ten covering 1.5% to 2%. The germline V gene encodes CDR1 SGHAT and CDR2 FQNNGV. The CDR3 consists of 14 residues. V was pared by 5 bases and J by 0 bases, with 8 bases between. This chain uses TRBV11-2 with TRBJ2-1; D unresolved. Sequencing input: peripheral blood. This clonotype was sampled from a woman in her forties or fifties with acute or convalescent COVID-19. The CDR3 here is CASSVFSSYNEQFF. CDR3 DNA: TGTGCCAGCAGCGTCTTTAGCTCCTACAATGAGCAGTTCTTC.